The clone carrying this T cell receptor beta chain was counted at least ten times. Preparation of TCR beta libraries was done by quantitative 5'-RACE with molecular barcodes. From the 5' RACE reads, TCRdb called clonotypes with MiXCR, one entry per CDR3 protein. In the table there are about 180,000 distinct CDR3 sequences, approximately 10% of which are singletons. V lost 5 bases, J lost 2 bases, and 7 bases stayed unmatched. CDR3 size: 17 residues. Germline CDR1 is SGHAT and CDR2 is FQDESV (reference sequence). The data were taken from a study of CD8 T cells in ankylosing spondylitis. This clonotype was obtained from a female donor with ankylosing spondylitis or in good health (not recorded which). The chain carries TRBV11-1 and TRBJ2-5; 14 bases line up with TRBD2. Sequencing was performed on blood, either unsorted or a sorted T cell fraction (not recorded which). The CDR3: CASSLGLAGGTQETQYF. The CDR3 DNA follows: TGTGCCAGCAGCCTCGGACTAGCGGGAGGCACGCAAGAGACCCAGTACTTC.